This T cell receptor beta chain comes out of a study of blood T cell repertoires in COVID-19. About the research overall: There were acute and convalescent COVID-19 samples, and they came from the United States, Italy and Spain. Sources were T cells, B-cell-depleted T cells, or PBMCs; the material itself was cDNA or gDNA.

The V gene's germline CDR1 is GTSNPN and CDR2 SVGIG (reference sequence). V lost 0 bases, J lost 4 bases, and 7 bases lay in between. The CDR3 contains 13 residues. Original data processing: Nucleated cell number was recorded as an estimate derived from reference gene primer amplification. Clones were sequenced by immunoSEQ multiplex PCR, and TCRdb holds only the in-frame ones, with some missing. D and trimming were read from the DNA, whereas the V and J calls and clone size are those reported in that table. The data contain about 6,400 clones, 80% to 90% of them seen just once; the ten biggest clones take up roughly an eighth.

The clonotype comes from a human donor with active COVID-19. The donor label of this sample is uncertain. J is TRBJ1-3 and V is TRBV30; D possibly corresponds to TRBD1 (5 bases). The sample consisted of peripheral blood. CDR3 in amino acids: CAWSVGGGNTIYF. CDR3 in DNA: TGTGCCTGGAGTGTCGGGGGGGGAAACACCATATATTTT.